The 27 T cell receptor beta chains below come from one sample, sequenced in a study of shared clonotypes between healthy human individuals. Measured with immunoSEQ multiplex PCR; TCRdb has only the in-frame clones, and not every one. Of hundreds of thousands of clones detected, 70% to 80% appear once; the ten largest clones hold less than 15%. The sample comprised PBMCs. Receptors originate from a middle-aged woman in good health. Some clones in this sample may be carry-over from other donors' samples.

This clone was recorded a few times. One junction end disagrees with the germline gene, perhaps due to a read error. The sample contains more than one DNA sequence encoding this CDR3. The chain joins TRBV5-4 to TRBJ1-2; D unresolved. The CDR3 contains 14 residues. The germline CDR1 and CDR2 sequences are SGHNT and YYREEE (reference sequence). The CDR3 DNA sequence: TGCGCCAGCAGCTTTTTTGGTTTAGTCTATGGCTACACCTTC. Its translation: CASSFFGLVYGYTF.

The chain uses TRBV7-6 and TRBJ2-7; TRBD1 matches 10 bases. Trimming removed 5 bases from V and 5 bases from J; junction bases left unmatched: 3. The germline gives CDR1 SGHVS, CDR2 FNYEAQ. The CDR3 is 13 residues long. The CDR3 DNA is TGTGCCAGCAGCCAGGACAGGGGGGACGAGCAGTACTTC. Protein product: CASSQDRGDEQYF.

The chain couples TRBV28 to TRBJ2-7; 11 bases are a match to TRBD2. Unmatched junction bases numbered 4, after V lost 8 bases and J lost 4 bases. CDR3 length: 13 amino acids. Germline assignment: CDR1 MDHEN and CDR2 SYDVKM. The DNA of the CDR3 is TGTGCCAGCGGGACTAGCGGAGATTACGAGCAGTACTTC. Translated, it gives CASGTSGDYEQYF.

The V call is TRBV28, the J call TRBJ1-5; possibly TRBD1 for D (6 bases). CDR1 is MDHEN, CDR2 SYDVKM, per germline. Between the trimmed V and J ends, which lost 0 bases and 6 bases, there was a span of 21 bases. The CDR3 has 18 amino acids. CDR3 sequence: CASSLWNPSHGGTQPQHF. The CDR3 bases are TGTGCCAGCAGTTTATGGAATCCCTCACACGGGGGCACTCAGCCCCAGCATTTT.

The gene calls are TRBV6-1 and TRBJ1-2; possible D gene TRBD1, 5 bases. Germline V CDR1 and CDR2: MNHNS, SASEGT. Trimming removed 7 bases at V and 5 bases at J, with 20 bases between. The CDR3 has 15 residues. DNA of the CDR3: TGTGCCAGCATTCCGACCGGGACGGACGCTTATGGCTACACCTTC. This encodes CASIPTGTDAYGYTF.

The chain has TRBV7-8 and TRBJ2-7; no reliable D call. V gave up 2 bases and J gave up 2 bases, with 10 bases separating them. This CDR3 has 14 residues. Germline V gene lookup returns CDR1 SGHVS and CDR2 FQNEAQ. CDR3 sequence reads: CASSLIRVPYEQYF. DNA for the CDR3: TGTGCCAGCAGCTTAATTAGGGTACCCTACGAGCAGTACTTC.

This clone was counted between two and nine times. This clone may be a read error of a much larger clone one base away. The CDR3 DNA reads TGTGCCAGCAGCACAGGGGGCTATGGCTACACCTTC. Translated: CASSTGGYGYTF. The chain recombines TRBV7-6 with TRBJ1-2, with 8 bases identical to TRBD1. After removal of 5 bases from V and 4 bases from J, the junction contained 0 bases not matched to a gene. The CDR3 has 12 residues. Germline CDR1 and CDR2: SGHVS and FNYEAQ.

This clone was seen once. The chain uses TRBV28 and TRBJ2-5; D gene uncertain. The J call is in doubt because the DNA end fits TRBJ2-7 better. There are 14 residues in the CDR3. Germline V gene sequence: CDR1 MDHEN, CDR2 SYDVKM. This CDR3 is CASSPSGIQYEQYF. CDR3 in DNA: TGTGCCAGCAGCCCCAGTGGAATACAATACGAGCAGTACTTC.

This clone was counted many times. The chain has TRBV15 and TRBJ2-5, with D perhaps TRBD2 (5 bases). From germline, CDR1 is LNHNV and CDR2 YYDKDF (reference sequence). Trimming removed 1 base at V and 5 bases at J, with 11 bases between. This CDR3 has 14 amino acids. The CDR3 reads CATSRGGDDETQYF. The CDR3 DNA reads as TGTGCCACCAGCAGAGGGGGAGACGATGAGACCCAGTACTTC. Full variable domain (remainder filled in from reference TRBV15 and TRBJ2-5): DAMVIQNPRYQVTQFGKPVTLSCSQTLNHNVMYWYQQKSSQAPKLLFHYYDKDFNNEADTPDNFQSRRPNTSFCFLDIRSPGLGDTAMYLCATSRGGDDETQYFGPGTRLLVL.

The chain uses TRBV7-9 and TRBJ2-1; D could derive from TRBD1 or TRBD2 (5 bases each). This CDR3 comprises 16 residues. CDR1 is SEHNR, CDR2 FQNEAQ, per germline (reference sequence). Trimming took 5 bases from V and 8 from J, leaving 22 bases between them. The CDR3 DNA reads TGTGCCAGCAGCCCACCCCGGGCAGGGCGAGGGCATGAGCAGTTCTTC. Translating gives CASSPPRAGRGHEQFF.

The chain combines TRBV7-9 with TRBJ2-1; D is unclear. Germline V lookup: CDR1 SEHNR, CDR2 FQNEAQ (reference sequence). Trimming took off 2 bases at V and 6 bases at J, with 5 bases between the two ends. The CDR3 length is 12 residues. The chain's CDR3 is CASSLNVNEQFF. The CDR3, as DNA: TGTGCCAGCAGCTTAAACGTCAATGAGCAGTTCTTC.

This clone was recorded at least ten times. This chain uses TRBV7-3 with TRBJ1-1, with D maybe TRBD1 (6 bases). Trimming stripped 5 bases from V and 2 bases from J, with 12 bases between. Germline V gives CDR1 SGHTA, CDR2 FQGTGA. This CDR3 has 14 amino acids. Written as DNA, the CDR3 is TGTGCCAGCAGCCCAACCAGGGGAAACACTGAAGCTTTCTTT. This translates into CASSPTRGNTEAFF.

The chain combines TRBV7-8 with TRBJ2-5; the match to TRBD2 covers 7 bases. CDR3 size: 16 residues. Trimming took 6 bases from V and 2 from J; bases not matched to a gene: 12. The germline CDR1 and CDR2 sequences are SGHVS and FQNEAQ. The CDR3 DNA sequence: TGTGCCAGCAGGAGCAGGCTAGCGGAGATACAAGAGACCCAGTACTTC. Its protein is CASRSRLAEIQETQYF.

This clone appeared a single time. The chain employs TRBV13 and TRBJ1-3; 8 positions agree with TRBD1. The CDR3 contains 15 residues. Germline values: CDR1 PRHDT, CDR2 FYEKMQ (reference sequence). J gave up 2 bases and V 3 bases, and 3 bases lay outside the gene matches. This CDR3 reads CASSFQDRAGNTIYF. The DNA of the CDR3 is TGTGCCAGCAGCTTTCAGGACAGGGCTGGAAACACCATATATTTT.

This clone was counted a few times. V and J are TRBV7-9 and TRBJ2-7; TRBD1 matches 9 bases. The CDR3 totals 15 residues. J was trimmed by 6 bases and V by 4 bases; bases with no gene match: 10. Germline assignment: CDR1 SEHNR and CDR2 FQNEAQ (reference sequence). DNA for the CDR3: TGTGCCAGCAGCTGGACGCGGGACAGGGTGGGCGAGCAGTACTTC. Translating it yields CASSWTRDRVGEQYF.

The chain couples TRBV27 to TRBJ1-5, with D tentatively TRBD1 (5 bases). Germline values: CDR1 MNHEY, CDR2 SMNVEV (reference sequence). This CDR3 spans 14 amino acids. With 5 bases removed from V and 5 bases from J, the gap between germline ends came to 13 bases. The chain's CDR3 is CASSPRGLHQPQHF. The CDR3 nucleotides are TGTGCCAGCAGTCCCCGGGGCCTACATCAGCCCCAGCATTTT.

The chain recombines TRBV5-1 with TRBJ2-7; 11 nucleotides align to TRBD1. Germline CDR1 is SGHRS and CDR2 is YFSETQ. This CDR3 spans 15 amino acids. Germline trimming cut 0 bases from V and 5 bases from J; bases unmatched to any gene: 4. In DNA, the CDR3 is TGCGCCAGCAGCTTGGATGGACAGGGGGCGAACGAGCAGTACTTC. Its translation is CASSLDGQGANEQYF.

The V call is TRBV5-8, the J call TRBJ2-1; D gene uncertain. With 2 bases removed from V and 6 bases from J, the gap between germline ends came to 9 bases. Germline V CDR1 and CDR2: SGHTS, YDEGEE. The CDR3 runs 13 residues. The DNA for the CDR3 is TGTGCCAGCAGCTTTAGGTCTCTCAATGAGCAGTTCTTC. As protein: CASSFRSLNEQFF.

CDR3 bases: TGTGCCAGCAGTTTAATTTCCAGCGGCCACACCGGGGAGCTGTTTTTT. Its translation: CASSLISSGHTGELFF. The chain joins TRBV28 to TRBJ2-2, with a weak D call TRBD2 (5 bases). Trimming removed 2 bases from V and 3 bases from J, with 13 bases in between. The CDR3 is made up of 16 amino acids. Germline CDR1 reads MDHEN; CDR2 reads SYDVKM. The full variable domain, rest sourced from reference TRBV28 and TRBJ2-2, is DVKVTQSSRYLVKRTGEKVFLECVQDMDHENMFWYRQDPGLGLRLIYFSYDVKMKEKGDIPEGYSVSREKKERFSLILESASTNQTSMYLCASSLISSGHTGELFFGEGSRLTVL.

For the CDR3, the DNA is TGTGCCAGCAGTCCCGACGGACAGGGGGGGAGGTTAAACATTCAGTACTTC. Protein sequence: CASSPDGQGGRLNIQYF. The V and J genes are TRBV28 and TRBJ2-4, with 10 bases that match TRBD1. J was trimmed by 6 bases and V by 5 bases; bases with no gene match: 13. Per germline, CDR1 MDHEN and CDR2 SYDVKM. The CDR3 is 17 amino acids. Complete variable domain (other parts from reference TRBV28 and TRBJ2-4): DVKVTQSSRYLVKRTGEKVFLECVQDMDHENMFWYRQDPGLGLRLIYFSYDVKMKEKGDIPEGYSVSREKKERFSLILESASTNQTSMYLCASSPDGQGGRLNIQYFGAGTRLSVL.

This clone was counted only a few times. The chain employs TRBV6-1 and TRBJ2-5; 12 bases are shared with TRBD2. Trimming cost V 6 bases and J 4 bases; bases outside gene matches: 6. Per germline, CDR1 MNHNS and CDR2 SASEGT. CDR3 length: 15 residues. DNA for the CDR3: TGTGCCAGCAGCCTGACTAGCGGGAGTACAGAGACCCAGTACTTC. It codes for CASSLTSGSTETQYF.

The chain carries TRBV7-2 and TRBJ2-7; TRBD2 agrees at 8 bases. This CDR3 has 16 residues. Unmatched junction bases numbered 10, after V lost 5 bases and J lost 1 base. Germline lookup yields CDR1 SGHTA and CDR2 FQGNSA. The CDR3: CASSPNGGVASYEQYF. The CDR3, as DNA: TGTGCCAGCAGCCCAAACGGGGGGGTAGCGTCCTACGAGCAGTACTTC. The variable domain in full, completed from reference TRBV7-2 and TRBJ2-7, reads GAGVSQSPSNKVTEKGKDVELRCDPISGHTALYWYRQSLGQGLEFLIYFQGNSAPDKSGLPSDRFSAERTGGSVSTLTIQRTQQEDSAVYLCASSPNGGVASYEQYFGPGTRLTVT.

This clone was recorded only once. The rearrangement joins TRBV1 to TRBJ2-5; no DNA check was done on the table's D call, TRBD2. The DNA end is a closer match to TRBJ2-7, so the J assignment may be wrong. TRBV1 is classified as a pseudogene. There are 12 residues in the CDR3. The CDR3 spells CTSSHPIAEQYF. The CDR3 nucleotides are TGCACCAGCAGCCATCCCATAGCCGAGCAGTACTTC.

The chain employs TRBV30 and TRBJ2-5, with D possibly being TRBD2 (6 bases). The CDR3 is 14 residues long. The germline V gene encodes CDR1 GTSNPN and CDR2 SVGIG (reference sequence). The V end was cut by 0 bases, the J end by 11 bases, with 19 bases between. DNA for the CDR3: TGTGCCTGGAGTGTACGCGGGGTTCGAGAGGAGCAGTACTTC. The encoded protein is CAWSVRGVREEQYF.

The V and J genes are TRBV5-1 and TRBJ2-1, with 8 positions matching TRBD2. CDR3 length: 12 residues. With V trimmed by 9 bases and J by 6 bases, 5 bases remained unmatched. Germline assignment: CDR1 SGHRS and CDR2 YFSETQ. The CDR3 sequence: CATNGGGNEQFF. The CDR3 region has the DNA TGCGCCACCAACGGGGGGGGCAATGAGCAGTTCTTC.

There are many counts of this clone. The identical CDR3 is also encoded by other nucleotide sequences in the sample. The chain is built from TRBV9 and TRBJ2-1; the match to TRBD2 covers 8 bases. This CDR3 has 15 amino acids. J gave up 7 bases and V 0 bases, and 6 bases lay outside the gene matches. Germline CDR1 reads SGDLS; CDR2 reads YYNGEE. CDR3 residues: CASSVEGTRGNEQFF. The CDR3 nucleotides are TGTGCCAGCAGCGTAGAGGGGACTAGAGGGAATGAGCAGTTCTTC.

Here the CDR3 reads CASSFSIEAFF. CDR3 DNA: TGCGCCAGCAGCTTCTCGATTGAAGCTTTCTTT. V gene TRBV5-1 combines with J gene TRBJ1-1; D is uncertain. From germline, CDR1 is SGHRS and CDR2 YFSETQ. The germline V and J ends were trimmed by 2 bases and 7 bases, with 6 bases remaining between them. The CDR3 runs to 11 residues. Drawing the rest from reference TRBV5-1 and TRBJ1-1, the complete variable domain is KAGVTQTPRYLIKTRGQQVTLSCSPISGHRSVSWYQQTPGQGLQFLFEYFSETQRNKGNFPGRFSGRQFSNSRSEMNVSTLELGDSALYLCASSFSIEAFFGQGTRLTVV.